The clone carrying this T cell receptor (beta chain) was counted between two and nine times. The data were taken from a study of blood T cell repertoires in COVID-19. Looking at the study overall: Specimens from acute and convalescent COVID-19 originated in the United States, Italy and Spain. The cDNA or gDNA used as material had been derived from T cells, B-cell-depleted T cells, or PBMCs.

Germline V gene sequence: CDR1 SGHKS, CDR2 YYEKEE (reference sequence). With 0 bases removed from V and 3 bases from J, the gap between germline ends came to 9 bases. The CDR3 runs to 14 residues. In the original analysis: Cell counts per sample came from amplifying reference gene primers. TCRdb's table, derived via immunoSEQ multiplex PCR, lists solely in-frame clones and lacks some. That table gives V, J and clone size, and the DNA gave D and trimming. The sample shows approximately 140,000 clones, about four fifths of them seen only once. The clonotype was recovered from a human donor with acute or convalescent COVID-19. The donor label of this sample is uncertain. The chain links TRBV5-5 to TRBJ1-2; D remains unclear. Sequencing was carried out using peripheral blood. This CDR3 is CASSLERGYYGYTF. CDR3 DNA: TGTGCCAGCAGCTTGGAACGGGGATACTATGGCTACACCTTC.